These 5 T cell receptor beta chains originate from one sample sequenced in a study of blood T cell repertoires in COVID-19. This table comes from immunoSEQ multiplex PCR, and its TCRdb copy is limited to in-frame clones, with some not included. In the table there are 80,000 to 90,000 clones, over 75% of which are singletons. The sample was peripheral blood. Receptor source: a woman aged 70-85 years with acute or convalescent COVID-19.

This clone was seen a handful of times. The genes are TRBV29-1 and TRBJ1-3; 9 bases align to TRBD1. The CDR3 totals 14 residues. After removal of 6 bases from V and 1 base from J, the junction contained 4 bases not matched to a gene. Germline V CDR1 and CDR2: SQVTM, ANQGSEA. The chain's CDR3 is CSVDGTGSGNTIYF. In nucleotides, the CDR3 is TGCAGCGTAGACGGGACAGGGTCTGGAAACACCATATATTTT.

This clone was seen once. V and J are TRBV7-9 and TRBJ2-7; D gene ambiguous. The CDR3 contains 11 residues. Germline assignment: CDR1 SEHNR and CDR2 FQNEAQ (reference sequence). The V end lost 7 bases, the J end lost 4 bases, and 8 bases lay between the germline ends. This CDR3 is CASTSPYEQYF. In DNA, the CDR3 is TGTGCCAGCACCAGTCCATACGAGCAGTACTTC.

The CDR3 reads CATSDSGGEKLFF. The DNA of the CDR3 is TGTGCCACCAGTGATTCCGGAGGGGAAAAACTGTTTTTT. The rearrangement links TRBV24-1 to TRBJ1-4, with unresolved D. This CDR3 spans 13 amino acids. The V and J ends lost 2 bases and 8 bases respectively, with 8 bases between them. Germline values: CDR1 KGHDR, CDR2 SFDVKD.

Concerning this clone itself: Other nucleotide sequences from this sample produce the same CDR3. The V gene is TRBV5-1, the J gene TRBJ1-1; TRBD1 aligns across 10 bases. This CDR3 has 13 amino acids. Germline loops: CDR1 SGHRS, CDR2 YFSETQ. With 4 bases clipped from V and 5 bases from J, the junction kept 2 bases outside the gene matches. Here the CDR3 reads CASSRQGATEAFF. The CDR3 DNA sequence: TGCGCCAGCAGCAGACAGGGGGCTACTGAAGCTTTCTTT.

The chain has TRBV6-5 and TRBJ1-5; 11 nucleotides align to TRBD1. CDR1 is MNHEY and CDR2 is SVGAGI in the germline V gene. The CDR3 runs 15 residues. The V segment lost 2 bases and the J segment 5 bases; nucleotides outside the gene matches: 2. The CDR3 reads CASSYGTGGDQPQHF. The CDR3 nucleotides are TGTGCCAGCAGTTACGGGACAGGGGGAGATCAGCCCCAGCATTTT.